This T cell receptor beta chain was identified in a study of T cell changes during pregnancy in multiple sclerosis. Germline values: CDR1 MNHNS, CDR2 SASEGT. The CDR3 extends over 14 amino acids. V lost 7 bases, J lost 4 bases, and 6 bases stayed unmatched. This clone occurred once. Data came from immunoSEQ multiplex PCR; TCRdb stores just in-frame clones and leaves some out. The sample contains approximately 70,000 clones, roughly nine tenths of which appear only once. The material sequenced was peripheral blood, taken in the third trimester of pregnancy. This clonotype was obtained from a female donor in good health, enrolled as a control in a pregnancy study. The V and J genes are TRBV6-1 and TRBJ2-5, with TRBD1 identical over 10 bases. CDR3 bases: TGTGCCAGCACCCCCGGGACAGGGGTAGAGACCCAGTACTTC. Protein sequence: CASTPGTGVETQYF.